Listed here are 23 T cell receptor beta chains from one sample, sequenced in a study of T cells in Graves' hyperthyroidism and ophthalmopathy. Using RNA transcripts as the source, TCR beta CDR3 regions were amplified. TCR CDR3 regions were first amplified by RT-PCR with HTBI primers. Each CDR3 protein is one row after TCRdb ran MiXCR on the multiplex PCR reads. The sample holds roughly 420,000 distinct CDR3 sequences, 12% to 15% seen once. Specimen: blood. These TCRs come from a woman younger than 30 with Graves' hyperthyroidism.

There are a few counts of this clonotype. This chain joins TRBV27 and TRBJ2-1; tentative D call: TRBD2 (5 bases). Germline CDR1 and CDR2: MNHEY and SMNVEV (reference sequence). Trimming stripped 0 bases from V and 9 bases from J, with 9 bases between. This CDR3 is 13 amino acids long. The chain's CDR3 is CASSLSSGSEQFF. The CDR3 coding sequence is TGTGCCAGCAGTTTATCATCGGGAAGTGAGCAGTTCTTC.

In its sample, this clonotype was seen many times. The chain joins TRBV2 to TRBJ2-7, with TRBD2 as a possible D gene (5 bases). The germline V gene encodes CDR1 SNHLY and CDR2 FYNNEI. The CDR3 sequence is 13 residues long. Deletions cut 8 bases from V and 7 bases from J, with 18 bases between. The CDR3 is CASRLGGGREQYF. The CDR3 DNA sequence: TGTGCCAGCCGACTCGGAGGCGGCCGAGAGCAGTACTTC.

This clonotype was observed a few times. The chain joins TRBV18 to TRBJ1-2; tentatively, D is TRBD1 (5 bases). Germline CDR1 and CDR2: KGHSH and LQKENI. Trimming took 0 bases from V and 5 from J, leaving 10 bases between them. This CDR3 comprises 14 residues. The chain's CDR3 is CASSPPGRGYGYTF. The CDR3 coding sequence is TGTGCCAGCTCACCACCCGGGAGGGGATATGGCTACACCTTC.

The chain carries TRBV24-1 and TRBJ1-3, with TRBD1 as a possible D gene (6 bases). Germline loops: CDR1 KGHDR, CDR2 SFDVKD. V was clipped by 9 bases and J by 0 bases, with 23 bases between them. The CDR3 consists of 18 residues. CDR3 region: CATAPGTWGTSSGNTIYF. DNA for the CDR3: TGTGCCACCGCCCCAGGGACCTGGGGGACATCCTCTGGAAACACCATATATTTT.

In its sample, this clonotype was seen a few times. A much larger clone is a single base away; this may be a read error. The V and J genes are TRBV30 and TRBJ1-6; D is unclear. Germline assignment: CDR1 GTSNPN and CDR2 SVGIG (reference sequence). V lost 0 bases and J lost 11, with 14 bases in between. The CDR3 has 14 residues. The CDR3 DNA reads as TGTGCCTGGAGTGTTGGGGAGGTTGGGCCACCCCTCCACTTT. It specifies CAWSVGEVGPPLHF.

Written as DNA, the CDR3 is TGTGCCAGCAGCCGGACAGGGGGCCCAGAGACCCAGTACTTC. Protein sequence: CASSRTGGPETQYF. V and J are TRBV9 and TRBJ2-5; 11 bases line up with TRBD1. Germline V gives CDR1 SGDLS, CDR2 YYNGEE. The length of the CDR3 is 14 residues. The V segment lost 4 bases and the J segment 4 bases; nucleotides outside the gene matches: 3.

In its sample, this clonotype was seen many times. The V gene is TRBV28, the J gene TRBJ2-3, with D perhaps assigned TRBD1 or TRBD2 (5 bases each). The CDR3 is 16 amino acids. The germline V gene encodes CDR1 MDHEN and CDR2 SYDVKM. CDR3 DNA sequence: TGTGCAACAGTTTCATCCGAGGGCAGGGAGCTGGATACGCAGTATTTT. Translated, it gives CATVSSEGRELDTQYF.

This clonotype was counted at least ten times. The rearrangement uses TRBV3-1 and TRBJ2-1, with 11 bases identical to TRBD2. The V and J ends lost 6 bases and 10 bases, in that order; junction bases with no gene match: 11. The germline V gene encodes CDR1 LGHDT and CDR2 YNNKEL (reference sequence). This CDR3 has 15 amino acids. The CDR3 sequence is CASRDGLAGEDEQFF. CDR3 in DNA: TGTGCCAGCAGGGACGGACTAGCGGGTGAGGACGAGCAGTTCTTC.

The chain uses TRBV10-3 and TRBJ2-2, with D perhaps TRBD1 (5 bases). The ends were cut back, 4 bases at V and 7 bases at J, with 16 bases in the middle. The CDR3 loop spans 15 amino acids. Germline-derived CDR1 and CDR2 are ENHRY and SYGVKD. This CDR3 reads CAISVGDSRNGELFF. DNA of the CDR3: TGTGCCATCAGTGTAGGTGACAGTCGGAACGGGGAGCTGTTTTTT.

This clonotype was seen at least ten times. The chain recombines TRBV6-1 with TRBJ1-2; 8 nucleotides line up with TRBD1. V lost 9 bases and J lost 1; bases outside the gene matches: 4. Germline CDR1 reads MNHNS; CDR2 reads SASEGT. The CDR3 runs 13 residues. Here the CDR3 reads CASWTGFNYGYTF. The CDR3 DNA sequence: TGTGCCAGTTGGACAGGGTTTAACTATGGCTACACCTTC.

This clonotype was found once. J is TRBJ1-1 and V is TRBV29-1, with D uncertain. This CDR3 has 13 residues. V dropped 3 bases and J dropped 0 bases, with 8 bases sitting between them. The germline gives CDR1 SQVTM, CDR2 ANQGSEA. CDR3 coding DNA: TGCAGCGTTGAGAGGGTAATGAACACTGAAGCTTTCTTT. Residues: CSVERVMNTEAFF.

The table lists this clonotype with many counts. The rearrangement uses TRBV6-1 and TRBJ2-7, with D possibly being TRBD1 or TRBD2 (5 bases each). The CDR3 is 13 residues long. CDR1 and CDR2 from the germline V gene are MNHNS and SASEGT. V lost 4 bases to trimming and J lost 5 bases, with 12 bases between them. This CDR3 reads CASSGDRPNEQYF. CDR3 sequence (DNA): TGTGCCAGCAGTGGGGACCGCCCCAACGAGCAGTACTTC.

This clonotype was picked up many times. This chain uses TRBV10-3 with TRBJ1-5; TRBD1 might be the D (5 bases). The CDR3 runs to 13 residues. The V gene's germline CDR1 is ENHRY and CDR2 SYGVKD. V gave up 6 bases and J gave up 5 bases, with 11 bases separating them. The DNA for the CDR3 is TGTGCCATCAGCAGGGACGAAGATCAGCCCCAGCATTTT. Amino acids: CAISRDEDQPQHF.

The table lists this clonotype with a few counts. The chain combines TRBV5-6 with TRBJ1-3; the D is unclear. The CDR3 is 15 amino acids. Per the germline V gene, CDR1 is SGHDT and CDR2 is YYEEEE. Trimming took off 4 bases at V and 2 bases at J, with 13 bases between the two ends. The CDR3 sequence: CASSAPGLAGNTIYF. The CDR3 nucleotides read TGTGCCAGCAGCGCGCCCGGGCTCGCTGGAAACACCATATATTTT.

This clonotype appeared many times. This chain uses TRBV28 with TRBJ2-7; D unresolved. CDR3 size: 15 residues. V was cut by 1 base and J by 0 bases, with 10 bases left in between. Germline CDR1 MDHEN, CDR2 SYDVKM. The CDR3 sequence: CASSLLVNSSYEQYF. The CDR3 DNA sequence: TGTGCCAGCAGTTTATTAGTCAATAGCTCCTACGAGCAGTACTTC. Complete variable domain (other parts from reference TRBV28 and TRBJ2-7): DVKVTQSSRYLVKRTGEKVFLECVQDMDHENMFWYRQDPGLGLRLIYFSYDVKMKEKGDIPEGYSVSREKKERFSLILESASTNQTSMYLCASSLLVNSSYEQYFGPGTRLTVT.

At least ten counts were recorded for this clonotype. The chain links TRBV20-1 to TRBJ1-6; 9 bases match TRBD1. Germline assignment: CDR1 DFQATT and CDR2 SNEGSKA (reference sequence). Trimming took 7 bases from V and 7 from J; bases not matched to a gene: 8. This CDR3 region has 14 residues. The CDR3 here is CSVSPGTGNSPLHF. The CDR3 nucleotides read TGCAGTGTCTCCCCCGGGACAGGGAATTCACCCCTCCACTTT.

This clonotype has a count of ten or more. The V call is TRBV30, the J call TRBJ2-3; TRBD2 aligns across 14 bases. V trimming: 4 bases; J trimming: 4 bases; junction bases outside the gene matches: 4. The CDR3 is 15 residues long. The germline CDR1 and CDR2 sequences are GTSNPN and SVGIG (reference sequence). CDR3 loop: CAWTGTSGSADTQYF. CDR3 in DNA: TGTGCCTGGACAGGGACTAGCGGGAGTGCAGATACGCAGTATTTT.

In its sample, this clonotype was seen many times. The CDR3 DNA follows: TGTGCCAGCACCCAACGGTTGGCTAGCGGGAGGGCCGGGGAGCTGTTTTTT. It specifies CASTQRLASGRAGELFF. The V and J genes are TRBV6-1 and TRBJ2-2; TRBD2 aligns across 12 bases. The CDR3 loop spans 17 amino acids. V lost 7 bases, J lost 6 bases, and 12 bases stayed unmatched. The germline V gene encodes CDR1 MNHNS and CDR2 SASEGT.

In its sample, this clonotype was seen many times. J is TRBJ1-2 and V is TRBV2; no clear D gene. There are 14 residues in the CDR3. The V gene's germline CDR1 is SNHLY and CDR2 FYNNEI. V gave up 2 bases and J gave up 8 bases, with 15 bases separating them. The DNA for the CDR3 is TGTGCCAGCAGTGAATCCCGGGGTTTGGACGGCTACACCTTC. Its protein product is CASSESRGLDGYTF.

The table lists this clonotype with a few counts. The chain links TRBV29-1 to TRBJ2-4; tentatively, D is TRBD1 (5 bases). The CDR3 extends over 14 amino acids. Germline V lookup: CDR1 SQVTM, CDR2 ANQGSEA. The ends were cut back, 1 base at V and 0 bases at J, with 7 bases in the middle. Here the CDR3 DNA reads TGCAGCGTTGAAGCAGGGATAGCCAAAAACATTCAGTACTTC. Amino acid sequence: CSVEAGIAKNIQYF.

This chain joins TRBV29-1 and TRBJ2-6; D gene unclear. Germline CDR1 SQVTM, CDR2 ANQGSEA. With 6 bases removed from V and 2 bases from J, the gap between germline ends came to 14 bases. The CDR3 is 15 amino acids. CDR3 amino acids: CSVSLIRAGANVLTF. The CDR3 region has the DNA TGCAGCGTGAGCCTGATTAGGGCTGGGGCCAACGTCCTGACTTTC.

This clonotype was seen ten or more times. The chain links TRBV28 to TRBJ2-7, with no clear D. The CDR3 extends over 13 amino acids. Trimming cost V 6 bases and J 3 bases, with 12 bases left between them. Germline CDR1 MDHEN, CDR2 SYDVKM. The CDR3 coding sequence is TGTGCCAGCAGCCGTGGGATCGGCTACGAGCAGTACTTC. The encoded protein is CASSRGIGYEQYF.

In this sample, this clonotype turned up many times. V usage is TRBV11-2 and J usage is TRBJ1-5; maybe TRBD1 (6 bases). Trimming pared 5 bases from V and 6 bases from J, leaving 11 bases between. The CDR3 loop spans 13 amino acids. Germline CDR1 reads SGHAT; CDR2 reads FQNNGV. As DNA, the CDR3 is TGTGCCAGCAGCCCAGGGGTTTCTCAGCCCCAGCATTTT. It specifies CASSPGVSQPQHF.